The 4 T cell receptor beta chains given below trace back to one sample, sequenced in a study of blood T cell repertoires in COVID-19. Sequenced by immunoSEQ multiplex PCR; TCRdb stores in-frame clones only, minus some. The repertoire includes 450,000 or so clones, 89% of them detected once, and around 0.9% sits in the top ten. The specimen was peripheral blood. The origin of the receptors is a man between 18 and 29 years old with COVID-19, enrolled during active disease.

Points on this clone: Other DNA variants within this sample encode the same CDR3. The chain uses TRBV6-5 and TRBJ1-2; 11 bases align to TRBD1. Trimming removed 6 bases from V and 2 bases from J; junction bases left unmatched: 5. The length of the CDR3 is 15 residues. Germline V gives CDR1 MNHEY, CDR2 SVGAGI. CDR3 sequence (DNA): TGTGCCAGCAGGGACAGGACAGGGGGCAACTATGGCTACACCTTC. Its translation is CASRDRTGGNYGYTF.

This clone has a handful of counts. The V and J genes are TRBV27 and TRBJ2-1; a possible D gene is TRBD2 (6 bases). CDR1 is MNHEY and CDR2 is SMNVEV in the germline V gene (reference sequence). The CDR3 runs to 16 residues. The V gene lost 2 bases and the J gene lost 0 bases, with 11 bases spanning the gap. DNA for the CDR3: TGTGCCAGCAGTTTACCCCGGACTAACTCCTACAATGAGCAGTTCTTC. Amino acid sequence: CASSLPRTNSYNEQFF.

On this clone itself: The sample carries other DNA sequences with the same CDR3. The V gene is TRBV13, the J gene TRBJ1-1; D not resolved. CDR1 is PRHDT and CDR2 is FYEKMQ in the germline V gene (reference sequence). This CDR3 contains 14 residues. V was cut by 1 base and J by 0 bases, with 6 bases left in between. CDR3 region: CASSLAQMNTEAFF. CDR3 in DNA: TGTGCCAGCAGCTTAGCACAGATGAACACTGAAGCTTTCTTT.

This clone was observed a single time. The chain carries TRBV30 and TRBJ1-5; tentative D call: TRBD1 (5 bases). The length of the CDR3 is 15 residues. The germline CDR1 and CDR2 sequences are GTSNPN and SVGIG (reference sequence). V shed 8 bases and J shed 2 bases, with 19 bases lying between them. CDR3 DNA: TGTGCCGGGGCAGGCGGGGCTATTGGCAATCAGCCCCAGCATTTT. It yields the protein CAGAGGAIGNQPQHF. Supplemented by reference TRBV30 and TRBJ1-5, the full variable domain reads SQTIHQWPATLVQPVGSPLSLECTVEGTSNPNLYWYRQAAGRGLQLLFYSVGIGQISSEVPQNLSASRPQDRQFILSSKKLLLSDSGFYLCAGAGGAIGNQPQHFGDGTRLSIL.